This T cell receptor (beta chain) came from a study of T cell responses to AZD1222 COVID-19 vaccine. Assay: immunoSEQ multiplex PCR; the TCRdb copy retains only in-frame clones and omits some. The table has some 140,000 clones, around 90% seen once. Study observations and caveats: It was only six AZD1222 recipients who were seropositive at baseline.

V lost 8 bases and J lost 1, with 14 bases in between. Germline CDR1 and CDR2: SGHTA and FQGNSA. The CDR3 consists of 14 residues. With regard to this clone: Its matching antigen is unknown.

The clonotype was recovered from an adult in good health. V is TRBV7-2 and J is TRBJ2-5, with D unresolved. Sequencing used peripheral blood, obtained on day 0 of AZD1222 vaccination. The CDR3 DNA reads TGTGCCAGCGCCAATAGCCCTTCCCAAGAGACCCAGTACTTC. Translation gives CASANSPSQETQYF.